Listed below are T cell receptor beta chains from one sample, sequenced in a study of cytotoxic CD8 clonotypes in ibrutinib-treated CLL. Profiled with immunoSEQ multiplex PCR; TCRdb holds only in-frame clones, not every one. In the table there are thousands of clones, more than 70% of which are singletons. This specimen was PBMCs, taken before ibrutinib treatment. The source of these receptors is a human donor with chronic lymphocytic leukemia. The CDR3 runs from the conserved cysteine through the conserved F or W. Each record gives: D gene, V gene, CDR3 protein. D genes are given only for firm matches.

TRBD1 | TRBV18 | CASSRTGGDEQFF
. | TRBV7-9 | CAKQLYDTQNTGELFF
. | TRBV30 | CAWEQGNEQFF
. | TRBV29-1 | CSVVGARGGETQYF
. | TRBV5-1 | CASSTTGVLNTGELFF
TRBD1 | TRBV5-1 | CASSSTGAYGYTF
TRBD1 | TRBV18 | CASSPPSGGMGNEQFF
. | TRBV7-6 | CASSLRKSLFF
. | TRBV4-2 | CASSPLVGGTLEAFF
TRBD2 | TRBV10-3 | CAISEPGVLAGALEQFF
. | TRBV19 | CASRSKQALVAKNIQYF
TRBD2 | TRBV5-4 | CASSSRLAGQETQYF
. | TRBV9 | CASRGSTSSGNTIYF
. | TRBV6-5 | CASNTAGANEKLFF
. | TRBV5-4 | CASSLSWWFPLPHTF